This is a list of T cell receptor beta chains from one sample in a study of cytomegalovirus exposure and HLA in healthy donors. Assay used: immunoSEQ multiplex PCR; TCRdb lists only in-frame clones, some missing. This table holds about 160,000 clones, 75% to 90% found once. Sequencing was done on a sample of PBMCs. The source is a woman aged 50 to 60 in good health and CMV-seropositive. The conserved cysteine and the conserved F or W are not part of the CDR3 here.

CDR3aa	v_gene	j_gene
ASSLPGETYEQY	TRBV4-1	TRBJ2-7
ASSFLPGQHNSPLH	TRBV7-8	TRBJ1-6
ASSWFRQGRSGYGYT	TRBV7-8	TRBJ1-2
ASSDIPIDQPQH	TRBV6-4	TRBJ1-5
ASSVTGVVGGELF	TRBV9	TRBJ2-2
AISPGTGEETQY	TRBV10-3	TRBJ2-5
ASSQLAGLTDTQY	TRBV4-1	TRBJ2-3
ASGLGSAV	TRBV12-5	TRBJ2-7
ASSQGRGTADTQY	TRBV14	TRBJ2-3
ASSLAPRNTEAF	TRBV7-2	TRBJ1-1
ASVPGGGHEQY	TRBV6-6	TRBJ2-7
ASSHSSYEQY	TRBV4-2	TRBJ2-7
ASSHGSTGANVLT	TRBV11-1	TRBJ2-6
ASSEETGNPGSYGYT	TRBV2	TRBJ1-2
AISEIGQGGEKLF	TRBV10-3	TRBJ1-4
ASIGIGSHEQF	TRBV19	TRBJ2-1
ASSLGQGAYEQY	TRBV5-5	TRBJ2-7
ASSVRDRGLTGELF	TRBV6-1	TRBJ2-2
ASSLELRTDTQY	TRBV7-9	TRBJ2-3
ASSLDFRTGELF	TRBV11-2	TRBJ2-2
ASRNRQGLGEQY	TRBV28	TRBJ2-7
SSSPGLAGLDAQY	TRBV7-9	TRBJ2-5
ASSRPTGGGAMNYGYT	TRBV28	TRBJ1-2
ASSRRDTQY	TRBV7-9	TRBJ2-3
ASSLASGLTSYNEQF	TRBV7-2	TRBJ2-1
ASSLDGTGGKDGYT	TRBV5-1	TRBJ1-2
ASSLRQGPENTQY	TRBV4-1	TRBJ2-3
ASSDRQGPQETQY	TRBV5-1	TRBJ2-5
ASSLRTGFYEQY	TRBV4-1	TRBJ2-7
ATSRTTGGAYEQY	TRBV15	TRBJ2-7
SVEVAGARWNEQF	TRBV29-1	TRBJ2-1
ASSGFGTEAF	TRBV6-5	TRBJ1-1
ASTEGAGATEAF	TRBV2	TRBJ1-1
ASSGGAAKNIQY	TRBV7-2	TRBJ2-4
ASTPRFGASGTGEQY	TRBV13	TRBJ2-5
ARSSLCRGYGYT	TRBV5-3	TRBJ1-2
ASSSRDRGESPLH	TRBV7-8	TRBJ1-6
ASSLLPGQDNQPQH	TRBV5-1	TRBJ1-5
ASRQGAQREQY	TRBV2	TRBJ2-7
ASSQVAAGNYGYT	TRBV4-3	TRBJ1-2
ASSLGLVGSGELF	TRBV7-2	TRBJ2-2
ASSPLGQGHYGYT	TRBV5-8	TRBJ1-2
ASSLAGADGTF	TRBV27	TRBJ1-1
ASSEVGLAGNEQF	TRBV2	TRBJ2-1
ASSETSGRTDTQY	TRBV9	TRBJ2-3
ASRGVYEQY	TRBV6-5	TRBJ2-7
ASSERVGTGLRIDEQY	TRBV2	TRBJ2-7
AWSGVTNSYEQY	TRBV30	TRBJ2-7
SVEDRGRRNTEAF	TRBV29-1	TRBJ1-1
ASSLGVGQETQY	TRBV7-2	TRBJ2-5
ASSLALGRSGNTIY	TRBV7-8	TRBJ1-3
ASSFLGGGQY	TRBV28	TRBJ2-7
ASSLAGGPGEPQH	TRBV5-1	TRBJ1-5
ASSKGDSLNTGELF	TRBV21-1	TRBJ2-2
ASSPELRTGYT	TRBV18	TRBJ1-2